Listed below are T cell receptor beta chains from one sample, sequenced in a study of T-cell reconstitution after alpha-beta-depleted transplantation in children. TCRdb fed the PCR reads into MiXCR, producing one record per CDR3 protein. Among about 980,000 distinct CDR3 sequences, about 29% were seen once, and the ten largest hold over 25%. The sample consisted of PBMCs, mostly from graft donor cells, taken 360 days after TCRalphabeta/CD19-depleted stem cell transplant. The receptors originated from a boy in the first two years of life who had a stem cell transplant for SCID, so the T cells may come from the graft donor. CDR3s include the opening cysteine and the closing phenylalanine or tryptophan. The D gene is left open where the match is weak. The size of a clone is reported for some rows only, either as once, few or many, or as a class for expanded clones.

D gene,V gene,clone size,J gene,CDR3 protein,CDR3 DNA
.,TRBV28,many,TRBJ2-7,CASSSVLGYEQYF,TGTGCCAGCAGTTCAGTCCTGGGCTACGAGCAGTACTTC
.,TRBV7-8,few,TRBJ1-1,CASSLVSETKAFF,TGTGCCAGCAGCTTAGTCTCGGAGACGAAAGCTTTCTTT
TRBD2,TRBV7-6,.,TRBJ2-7,CASSLGVAGVYEQYF,TGTGCCAGCAGCTTAGGGGTAGCGGGGGTTTACGAGCAGTACTTC
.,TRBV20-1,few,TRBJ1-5,CSAREEQGDNQPQHF,TGCAGTGCTAGAGAAGAACAGGGCGACAATCAGCCCCAGCATTTT
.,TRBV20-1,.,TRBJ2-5,CSARDLQRPQGTQYF,TGCAGTGCTAGAGACCTTCAGCGCCCCCAGGGGACCCAGTACTTC
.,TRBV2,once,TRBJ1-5,CASSEGGEGQPQHF,TGTGCCAGCAGTGAAGGGGGGGAAGGTCAGCCCCAGCATTTT
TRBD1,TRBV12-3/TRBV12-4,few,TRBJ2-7,CASSLPPSTGGYEQYF,TGTGCCAGCAGTTTACCCCCTTCGACAGGGGGCTACGAGCAGTACTTC
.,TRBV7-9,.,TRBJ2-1,CASSLPLAGYNEQFF,TGTGCCAGCAGCCTCCCCCTGGCAGGGTACAATGAGCAGTTCTTC
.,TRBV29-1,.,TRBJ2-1,CSVLHWGNEQFF,TGCAGCGTCTTACATTGGGGCAATGAGCAGTTCTTC
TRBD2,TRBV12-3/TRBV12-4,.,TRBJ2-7,CASSLKGRGGHEQYF,TGTGCCAGCAGTTTAAAGGGGCGGGGGGGCCACGAGCAGTACTTC
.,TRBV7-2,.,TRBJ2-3,CASSLRGGYTDTQYF,TGTGCCAGCAGCTTACGGGGCGGTTACACAGATACGCAGTATTTT
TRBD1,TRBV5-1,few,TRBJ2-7,CASSLLGTGGTSYEQYF,TGCGCCAGCAGCTTGTTAGGGACAGGGGGAACGAGCTACGAGCAGTACTTC
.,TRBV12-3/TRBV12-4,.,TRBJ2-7,CASSLGLGRYEQYF,TGTGCCAGCAGTTTGGGCCTTGGTCGCTACGAGCAGTACTTC
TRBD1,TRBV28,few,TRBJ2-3,CASSLWGQGRTDTQYF,TGTGCCAGCAGTCTCTGGGGACAGGGGCGCACAGATACGCAGTATTTT
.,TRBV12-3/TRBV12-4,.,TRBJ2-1,CASSFLREQFF,TGTGCCAGCAGTTTTTTAAGGGAGCAGTTCTTC
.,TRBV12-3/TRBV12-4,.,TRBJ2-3,CASSLNSVDTQYF,TGTGCCAGCAGTTTGAATTCGGTGGATACGCAGTATTTT
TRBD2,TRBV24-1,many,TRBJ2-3,CATSDVAGGSTDTQYF,TGTGCCACCAGTGATGTAGCGGGGGGGAGCACAGATACGCAGTATTTT
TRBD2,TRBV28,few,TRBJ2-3,CASSLLRAGGPDTQYF,TGTGCCAGCAGTTTATTGCGAGCGGGGGGCCCAGATACGCAGTATTTT
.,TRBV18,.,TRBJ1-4,CASSLRRDEEKLFF,TGTGCCAGCTCACTTAGGAGGGACGAGGAAAAACTGTTTTTT
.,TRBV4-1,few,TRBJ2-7,CASSPRDTYYEQYF,TGCGCCAGCAGCCCGCGGGACACTTACTACGAGCAGTACTTC
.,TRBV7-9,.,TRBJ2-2,CASSPLRRTENTGELFF,TGTGCCAGCAGCCCGCTCCGTAGGACAGAGAACACCGGGGAGCTGTTTTTT
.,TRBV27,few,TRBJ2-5,CASRGSFWPGGETQYF,TGTGCCAGCAGGGGGTCGTTCTGGCCCGGAGGAGAGACCCAGTACTTC
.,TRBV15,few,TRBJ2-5,CATSRGDPRQGETQYF,TGTGCCACCAGCAGAGGGGACCCCCGTCAGGGGGAGACCCAGTACTTC
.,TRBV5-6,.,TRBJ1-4,CASSLGVGEKLFF,TGTGCCAGCAGCTTGGGGGTTGGGGAAAAACTGTTTTTT
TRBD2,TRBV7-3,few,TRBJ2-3,CASSLTSVTSTDTQYF,TGTGCCAGCAGCCTAACTAGCGTGACTAGCACAGATACGCAGTATTTT
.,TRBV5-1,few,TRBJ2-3,CASTLPGTFPDTQYF,TGCGCCAGCACTCTTCCCGGGACATTTCCAGATACGCAGTATTTT
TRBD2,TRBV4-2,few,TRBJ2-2,CASSQDRGTIAGELFF,TGTGCCAGCAGCCAAGATCGAGGGACTATTGCCGGGGAGCTGTTTTTT
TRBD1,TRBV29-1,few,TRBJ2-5,CSVDKGQPIGTQYF,TGCAGCGTTGATAAGGGACAGCCGATTGGGACCCAGTACTTC
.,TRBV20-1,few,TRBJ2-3,CSARDAGLGTDTQYF,TGCAGTGCTAGAGATGCGGGTCTGGGCACAGATACGCAGTATTTT
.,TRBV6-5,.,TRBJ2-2,CASSYKAGWDPGELFF,TGTGCCAGCAGTTACAAGGCAGGGTGGGACCCGGGGGAGCTGTTTTTT
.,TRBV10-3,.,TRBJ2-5,CAISGPRQTQETQYF,TGTGCCATCAGTGGACCTAGACAGACCCAAGAGACCCAGTACTTC
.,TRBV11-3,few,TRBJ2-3,CASSSTLLDRDTQYF,TGTGCCAGCAGCTCAACACTCTTGGACAGAGATACGCAGTATTTT
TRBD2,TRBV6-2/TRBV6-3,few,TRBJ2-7,CASSYGGWTSGTYYEQYF,TGTGCCAGCAGTTACGGAGGGTGGACTAGCGGGACGTACTACGAGCAGTACTTC
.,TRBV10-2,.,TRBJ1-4,CASSRGFGTNEKLFF,TGCGCCAGCAGCAGGGGATTCGGCACTAATGAAAAACTGTTTTTT
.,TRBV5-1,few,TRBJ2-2,CASSFQGSGTGELFF,TGCGCCAGCAGCTTCCAGGGGTCGGGCACCGGGGAGCTGTTTTTT
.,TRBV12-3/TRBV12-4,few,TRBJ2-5,CASSLGRTGETQYF,TGTGCCAGCAGTTTAGGCAGAACGGGAGAGACCCAGTACTTC
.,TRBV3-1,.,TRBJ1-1,CASRGYGTEAFF,TGTGCCAGCAGAGGTTATGGCACTGAAGCTTTCTTT
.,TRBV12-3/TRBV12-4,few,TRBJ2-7,CASGGTSYEQYF,TGTGCCAGCGGAGGGACTTCCTACGAGCAGTACTTC
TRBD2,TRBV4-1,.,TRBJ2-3,CASSQDGLAGLSTDTQYF,TGCGCCAGCAGCCAAGATGGGCTAGCGGGGTTAAGCACAGATACGCAGTATTTT
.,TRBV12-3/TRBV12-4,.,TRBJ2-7,CASSLRPGQQYF,TGTGCCAGCAGTTTGCGTCCCGGACAGCAGTACTTC
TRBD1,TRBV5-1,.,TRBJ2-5,CASSTGQVEETQYF,TGCGCCAGCAGCACGGGACAGGTAGAAGAGACCCAGTACTTC
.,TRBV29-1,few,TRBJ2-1,CSVDMRGWNEQFF,TGCAGCGTTGATATGAGGGGGTGGAATGAGCAGTTCTTC
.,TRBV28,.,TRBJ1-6,CASSAQGIRNSPLHF,TGTGCCAGCAGTGCGCAGGGAATCCGAAATTCACCCCTCCACTTT
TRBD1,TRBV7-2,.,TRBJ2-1,CASSPWTGSSYNEQFF,TGTGCCAGCAGCCCCTGGACAGGGAGCTCCTACAATGAGCAGTTCTTC
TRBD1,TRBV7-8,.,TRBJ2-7,CASSLWTGLPYEQYF,TGTGCCAGCAGCTTATGGACAGGGTTGCCCTACGAGCAGTACTTC
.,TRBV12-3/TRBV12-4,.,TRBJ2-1,CASSLGPNGDNEQFF,TGTGCCAGCAGTTTGGGGCCCAACGGGGACAATGAGCAGTTCTTC
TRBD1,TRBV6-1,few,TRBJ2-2,CASSDYPDRGESGELFF,TGTGCCAGCAGTGACTACCCGGACAGGGGGGAATCCGGGGAGCTGTTTTTT
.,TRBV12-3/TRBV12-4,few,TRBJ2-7,CASSSRGRGYEQYF,TGTGCCAGCAGTTCCAGGGGTAGAGGTTACGAGCAGTACTTC
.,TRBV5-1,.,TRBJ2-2,CASSLGTSGARDTGELFF,TGCGCCAGCAGCTTGGGAACCTCAGGGGCGCGGGACACCGGGGAGCTGTTTTTT
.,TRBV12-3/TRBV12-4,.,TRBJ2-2,CASSFSGPGGELFF,TGTGCCAGCAGTTTTTCAGGCCCCGGCGGGGAGCTGTTTTTT
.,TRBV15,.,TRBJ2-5,CATSQEETQYF,TGTGCCACCAGTCAAGAGGAGACCCAGTACTTC
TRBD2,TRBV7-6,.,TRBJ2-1,CASRRGGPSYNEQFF,TGTGCCAGCAGGCGCGGGGGGCCCTCCTACAATGAGCAGTTCTTC
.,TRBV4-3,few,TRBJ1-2,CASSQEPRPLYGYTF,TGCGCCAGCAGCCAAGAACCTCGACCCCTCTATGGCTACACCTTC
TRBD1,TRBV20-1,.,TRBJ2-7,CSASRDRRREQYF,TGCAGTGCCTCCCGGGACAGGCGGCGCGAGCAGTACTTC
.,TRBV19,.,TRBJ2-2,CASSIRMDGELFF,TGTGCCAGTAGTATTAGGATGGACGGGGAGCTGTTTTTT
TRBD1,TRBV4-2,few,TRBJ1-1,CASSQGQQGDTEAFF,TGTGCCAGCAGCCAAGGGCAACAGGGGGACACTGAAGCTTTCTTT
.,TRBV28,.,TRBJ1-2,CASSHHGTTRDYGYTF,TGTGCCAGCAGCCACCATGGGACGACGAGGGACTATGGCTACACCTTC
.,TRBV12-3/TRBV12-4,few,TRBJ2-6,CASRGRDSGANVLTF,TGTGCCAGCAGAGGCAGGGACTCTGGGGCCAACGTCCTGACTTTC